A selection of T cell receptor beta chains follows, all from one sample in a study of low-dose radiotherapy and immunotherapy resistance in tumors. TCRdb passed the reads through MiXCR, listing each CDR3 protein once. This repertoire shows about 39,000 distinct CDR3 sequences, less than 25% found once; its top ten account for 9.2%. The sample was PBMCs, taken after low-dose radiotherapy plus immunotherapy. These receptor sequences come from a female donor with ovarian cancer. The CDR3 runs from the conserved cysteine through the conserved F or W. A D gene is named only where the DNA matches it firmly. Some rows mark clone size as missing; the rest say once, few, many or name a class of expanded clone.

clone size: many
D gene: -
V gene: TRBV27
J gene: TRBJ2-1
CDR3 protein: CASSLWGGDEQFF
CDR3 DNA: TGTGCCAGCAGTTTATGGGGGGGCGATGAGCAGTTCTTC

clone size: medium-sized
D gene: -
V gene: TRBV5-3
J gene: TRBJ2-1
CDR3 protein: CASSLRQTHEQFF
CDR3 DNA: TGTGCCAGCAGCCTGCGACAGACACACGAGCAGTTCTTC

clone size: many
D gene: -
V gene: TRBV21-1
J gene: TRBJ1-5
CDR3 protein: CASSKDFDLTGFNQPQHF
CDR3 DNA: TGTGCCAGCAGCAAAGATTTTGATCTGACAGGCTTCAATCAGCCCCAGCATTTT

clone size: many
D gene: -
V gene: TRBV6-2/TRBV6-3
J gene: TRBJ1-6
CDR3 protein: CASSYSEYNSPLHF
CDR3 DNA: TGTGCCAGCAGTTACTCGGAGTATAATTCACCCCTCCACTTT

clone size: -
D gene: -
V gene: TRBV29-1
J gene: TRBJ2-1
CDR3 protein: CSVERTPYNEQFF
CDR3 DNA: TGCAGCGTTGAGAGGACACCGTACAATGAGCAGTTCTTC

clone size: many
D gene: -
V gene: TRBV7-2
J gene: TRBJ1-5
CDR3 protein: CASSRTASNQPQHF
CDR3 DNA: TGTGCCAGCAGCCGGACAGCTAGCAATCAGCCCCAGCATTTT

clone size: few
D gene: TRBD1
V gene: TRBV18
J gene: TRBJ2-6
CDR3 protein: CASSPKRVGQGSSGANVLTF
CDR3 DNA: TGTGCCAGCTCACCAAAACGAGTAGGACAGGGGTCCTCTGGGGCCAACGTCCTGACTTTC

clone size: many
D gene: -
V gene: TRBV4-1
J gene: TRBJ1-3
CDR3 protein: CASSQDRWGSGNTIYF
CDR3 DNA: TGCGCCAGCAGCCAAGATCGGTGGGGAAGTGGAAACACCATATATTTT

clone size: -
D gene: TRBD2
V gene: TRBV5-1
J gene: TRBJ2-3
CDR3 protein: CASSTPTTSGTSTDTQYF
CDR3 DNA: TGCGCCAGCAGCACCCCTACGACTAGCGGGACTAGCACAGATACGCAGTATTTT

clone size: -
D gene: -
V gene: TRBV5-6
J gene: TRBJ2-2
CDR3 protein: CASSSQGGRELFF
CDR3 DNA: TGTGCCAGCAGCTCCCAAGGGGGACGGGAGCTGTTTTTT

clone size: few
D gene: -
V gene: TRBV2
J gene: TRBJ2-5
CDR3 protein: CASSKVTTGQETQYF
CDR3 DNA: TGTGCCAGCAGTAAGGTGACTACCGGTCAAGAGACCCAGTACTTC

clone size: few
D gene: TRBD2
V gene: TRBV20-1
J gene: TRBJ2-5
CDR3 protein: CSARDQLAGGSGETQYF
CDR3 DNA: TGCAGTGCTAGAGATCAACTAGCGGGAGGTTCGGGAGAGACCCAGTACTTC

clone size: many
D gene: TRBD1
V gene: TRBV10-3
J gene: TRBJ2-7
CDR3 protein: CAISGRDREYEQYF
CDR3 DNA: TGTGCCATCAGTGGCCGGGACAGGGAGTACGAGCAGTACTTC

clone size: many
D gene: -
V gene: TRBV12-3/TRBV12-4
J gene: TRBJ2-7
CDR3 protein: CASSFPRGEQYF
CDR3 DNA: TGTGCCAGCAGTTTCCCCCGCGGCGAGCAGTACTTC

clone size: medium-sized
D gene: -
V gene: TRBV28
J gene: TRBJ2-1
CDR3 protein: CASSFGEQFF
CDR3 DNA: TGTGCCAGCAGTTTCGGGGAGCAGTTCTTC

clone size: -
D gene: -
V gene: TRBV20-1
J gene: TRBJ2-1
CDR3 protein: CSATGGGSYNEQFF
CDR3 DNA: TGCAGTGCTACGGGGGGCGGCTCCTACAATGAGCAGTTCTTC

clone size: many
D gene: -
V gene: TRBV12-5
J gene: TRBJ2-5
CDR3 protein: CASGLHSPRGTQYF
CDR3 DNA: TGTGCTAGTGGTTTACATTCTCCGCGCGGGACCCAGTACTTC

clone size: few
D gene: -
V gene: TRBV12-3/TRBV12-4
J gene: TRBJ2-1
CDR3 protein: CASSLEALGEQFF
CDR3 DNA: TGTGCCAGCAGTTTAGAAGCGCTCGGTGAGCAGTTCTTC

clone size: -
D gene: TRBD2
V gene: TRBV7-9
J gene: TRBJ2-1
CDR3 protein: CASSTTSGRNNEQFF
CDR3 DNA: TGTGCCAGCAGCACAACTAGCGGGAGAAACAATGAGCAGTTCTTC

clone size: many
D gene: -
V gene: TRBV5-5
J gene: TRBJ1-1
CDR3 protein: CASSLRQANTEAFF
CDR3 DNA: TGTGCCAGCAGCCTACGCCAAGCGAACACTGAAGCTTTCTTT

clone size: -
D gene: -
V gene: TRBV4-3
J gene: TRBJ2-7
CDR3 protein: CASSQELGPSYEQYF
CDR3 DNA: TGCGCCAGCAGCCAAGAACTGGGACCTTCCTACGAGCAGTACTTC

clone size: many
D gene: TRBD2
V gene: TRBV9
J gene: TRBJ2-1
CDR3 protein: CASSVVGLAGYNEQFF
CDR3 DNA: TGTGCCAGCAGCGTAGTAGGACTAGCGGGTTACAATGAGCAGTTCTTC

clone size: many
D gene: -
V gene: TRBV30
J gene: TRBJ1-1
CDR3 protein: CAWSEGIGAGNTEAFF
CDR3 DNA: TGTGCCTGGAGCGAAGGTATTGGAGCAGGGAACACTGAAGCTTTCTTT

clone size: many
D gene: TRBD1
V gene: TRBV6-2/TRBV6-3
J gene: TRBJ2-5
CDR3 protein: CASSKPGTGGFETQYF
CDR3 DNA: TGTGCCAGCAGCAAACCCGGGACAGGGGGCTTTGAGACCCAGTACTTC